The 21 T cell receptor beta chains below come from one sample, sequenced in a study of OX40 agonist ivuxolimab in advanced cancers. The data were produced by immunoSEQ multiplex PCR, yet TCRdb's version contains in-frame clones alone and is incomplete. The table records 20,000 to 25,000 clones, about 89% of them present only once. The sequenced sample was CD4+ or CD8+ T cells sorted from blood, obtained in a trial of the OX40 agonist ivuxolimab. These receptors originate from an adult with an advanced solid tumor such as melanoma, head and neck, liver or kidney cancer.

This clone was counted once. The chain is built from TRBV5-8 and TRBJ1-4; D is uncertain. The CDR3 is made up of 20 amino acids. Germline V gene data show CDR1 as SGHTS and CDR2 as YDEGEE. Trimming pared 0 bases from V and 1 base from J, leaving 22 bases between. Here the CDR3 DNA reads TGTGCCAGCAGCTTGGGATATTACACGACTGCCGAGGAAACTAATGAAAAACTGTTTTTT. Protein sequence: CASSLGYYTTAEETNEKLFF. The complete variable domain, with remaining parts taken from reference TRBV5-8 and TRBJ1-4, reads EAGVTQSPTHLIKTRGQQATLRCSPISGHTSVYWYQQALGLGLQFLLWYDEGEERNRGNFPPRFSGRQFPNYSSELNVNALELEDSALYLCASSLGYYTTAEETNEKLFFGSGTQLSVL.

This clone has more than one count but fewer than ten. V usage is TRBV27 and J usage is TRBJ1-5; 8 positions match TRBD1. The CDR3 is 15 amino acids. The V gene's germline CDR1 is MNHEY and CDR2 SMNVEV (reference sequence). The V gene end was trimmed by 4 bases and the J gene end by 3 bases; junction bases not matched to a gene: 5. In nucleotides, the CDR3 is TGTGCCAGCAGTTGGACAGGGATGAACAATCAGCCCCAGCATTTT. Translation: CASSWTGMNNQPQHF.

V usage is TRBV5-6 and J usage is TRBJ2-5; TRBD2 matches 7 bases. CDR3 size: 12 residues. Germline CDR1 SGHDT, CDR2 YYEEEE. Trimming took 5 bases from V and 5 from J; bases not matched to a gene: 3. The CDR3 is CASSLAGETQYF. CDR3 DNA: TGTGCCAGCAGTTTAGCGGGCGAGACCCAGTACTTC.

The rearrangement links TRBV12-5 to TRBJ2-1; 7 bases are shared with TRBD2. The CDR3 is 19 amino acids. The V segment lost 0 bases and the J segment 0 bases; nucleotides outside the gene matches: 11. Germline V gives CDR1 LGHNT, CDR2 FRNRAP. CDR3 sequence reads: CASGLVRTSARSSYNEQFF. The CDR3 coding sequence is TGTGCTAGTGGTTTGGTACGAACTAGCGCGAGGAGCTCCTACAATGAGCAGTTCTTC. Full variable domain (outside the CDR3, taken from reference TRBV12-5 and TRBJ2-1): DARVTQTPRHKVTEMGQEVTMRCQPILGHNTVFWYRQTMMQGLELLAYFRNRAPLDDSGMPKDRFSAEMPDATLATLKIQPSEPRDSAVYFCASGLVRTSARSSYNEQFFGPGTRLTVL.

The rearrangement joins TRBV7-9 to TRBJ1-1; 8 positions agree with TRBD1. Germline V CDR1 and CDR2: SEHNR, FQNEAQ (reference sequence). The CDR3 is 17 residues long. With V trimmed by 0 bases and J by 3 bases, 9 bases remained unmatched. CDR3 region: CASSLAPGQVKDTEAFF. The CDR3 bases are TGTGCCAGCAGCTTAGCCCCGGGACAGGTTAAGGACACTGAAGCTTTCTTT. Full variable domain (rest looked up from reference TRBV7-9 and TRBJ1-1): DTGVSQNPRHKITKRGQNVTFRCDPISEHNRLYWYRQTLGQGPEFLTYFQNEAQLEKSRLLSDRFSAERPKGSFSTLEIQRTEQGDSAMYLCASSLAPGQVKDTEAFFGQGTRLTVV.

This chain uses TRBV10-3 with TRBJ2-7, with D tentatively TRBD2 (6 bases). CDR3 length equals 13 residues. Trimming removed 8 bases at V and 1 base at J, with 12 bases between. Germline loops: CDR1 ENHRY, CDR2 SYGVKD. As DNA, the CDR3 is TGTGCCATCCTGCGGGGTGATTCCTACGAGCAGTACTTC. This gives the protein CAILRGDSYEQYF.

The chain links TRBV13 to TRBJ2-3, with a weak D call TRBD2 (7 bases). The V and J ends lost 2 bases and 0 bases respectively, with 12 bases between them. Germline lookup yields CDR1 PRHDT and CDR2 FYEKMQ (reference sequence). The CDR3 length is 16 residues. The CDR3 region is CASSLQAGASTDTQYF. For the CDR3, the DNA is TGTGCCAGCAGCTTACAGGCGGGGGCTAGCACAGATACGCAGTATTTT.

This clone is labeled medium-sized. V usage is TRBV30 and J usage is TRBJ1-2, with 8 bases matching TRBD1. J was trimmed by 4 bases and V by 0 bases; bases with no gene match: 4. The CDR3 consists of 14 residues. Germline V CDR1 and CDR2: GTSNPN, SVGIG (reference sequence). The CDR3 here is CAWSVGGTGYGYTF. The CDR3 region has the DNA TGTGCCTGGAGTGTGGGGGGGACAGGCTATGGCTACACCTTC.

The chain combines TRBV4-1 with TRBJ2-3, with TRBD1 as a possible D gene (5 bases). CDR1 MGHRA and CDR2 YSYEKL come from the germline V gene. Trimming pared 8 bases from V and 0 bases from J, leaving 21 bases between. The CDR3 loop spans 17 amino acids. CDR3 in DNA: TGCGCCAGCGACCAACAGGCTGCGTCCCTCAGCACAGATACGCAGTATTTT. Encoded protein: CASDQQAASLSTDTQYF.

The CDR3 DNA reads TGTGCCAGCAGCCATGGGACAGGGGAAAACTATGGCTACACCTTC. Translation: CASSHGTGENYGYTF. The chain links TRBV13 to TRBJ1-2; TRBD1 aligns across 10 bases. This CDR3 has 15 residues. The V segment lost 5 bases and the J segment 2 bases; nucleotides outside the gene matches: 5. CDR1 and CDR2 (germline): PRHDT, FYEKMQ (reference sequence). The full variable domain, in which reference TRBV13 and TRBJ1-2 provide the parts outside the CDR3, is AAGVIQSPRHLIKEKRETATLKCYPIPRHDTVYWYQQGPGQDPQFLISFYEKMQSDKGSIPDRFSAQQFSDYHSELNMSSLELGDSALYFCASSHGTGENYGYTFGSGTRLTVV.

CDR3: CASSFGGGANEQFF. CDR3 DNA sequence: TGTGCCAGCAGCTTCGGCGGGGGGGCTAATGAGCAGTTCTTC. The genes are TRBV7-2 and TRBJ2-1; TRBD2 aligns across 9 bases. Germline trimming cut 3 bases from V and 7 bases from J; bases unmatched to any gene: 4. Looked up from germline, CDR1 is SGHTA and CDR2 is FQGNSA. CDR3 size: 14 residues. Based on the CDR3 plus reference TRBV7-2 and TRBJ2-1, the full variable domain is GAGVSQSPSNKVTEKGKDVELRCDPISGHTALYWYRQSLGQGLEFLIYFQGNSAPDKSGLPSDRFSAERTGGSVSTLTIQRTQQEDSAVYLCASSFGGGANEQFFGPGTRLTVL.

The CDR3 bases are TGTGCCAGCATGGGCACGGATAGGGACGGTCCTGAAGCTTTCTTT. It yields the protein CASMGTDRDGPEAFF. The chain is built from TRBV5-4 and TRBJ1-1, with D possibly TRBD1 on 5 matching bases. V lost 6 bases, J lost 6 bases, and 21 bases lay in between. Germline-derived CDR1 and CDR2 are SGHNT and YYREEE (reference sequence). The CDR3 sequence is 15 residues long.

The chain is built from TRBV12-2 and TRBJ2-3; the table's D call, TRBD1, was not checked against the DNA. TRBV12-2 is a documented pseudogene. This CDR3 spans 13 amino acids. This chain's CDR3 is CASRQERQLAQYF. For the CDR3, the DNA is TGTGCAAGTCGCCAGGAAAGACAGCTGGCGCAGTATTTT.

The CDR3 loop is CAWSSGTGTDAAYF. Written as DNA, the CDR3 is TGTGCCTGGTCTTCCGGGACAGGGACTGACGCAGCGTACTTC. The chain joins TRBV30 to TRBJ2-7; 9 bases are a match to TRBD1. Unmatched junction bases numbered 17, after V lost 5 bases and J lost 12 bases. CDR3 size: 14 residues. Germline CDR1 reads GTSNPN; CDR2 reads SVGIG (reference sequence).

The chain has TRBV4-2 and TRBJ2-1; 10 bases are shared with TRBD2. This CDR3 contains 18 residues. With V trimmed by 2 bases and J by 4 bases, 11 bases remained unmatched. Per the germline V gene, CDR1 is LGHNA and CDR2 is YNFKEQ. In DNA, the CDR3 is TGTGCCAGCAGCCAAATTGTTGGTAGCGGGGGGCCTTACAATGAGCAGTTCTTC. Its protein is CASSQIVGSGGPYNEQFF.

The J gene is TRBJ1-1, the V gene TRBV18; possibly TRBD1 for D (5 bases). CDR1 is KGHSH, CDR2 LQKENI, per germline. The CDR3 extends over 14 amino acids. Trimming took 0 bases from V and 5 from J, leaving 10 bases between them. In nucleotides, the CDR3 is TGTGCCAGCTCACCACCCGTCAGGGCAACTGAAGCTTTCTTT. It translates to CASSPPVRATEAFF.

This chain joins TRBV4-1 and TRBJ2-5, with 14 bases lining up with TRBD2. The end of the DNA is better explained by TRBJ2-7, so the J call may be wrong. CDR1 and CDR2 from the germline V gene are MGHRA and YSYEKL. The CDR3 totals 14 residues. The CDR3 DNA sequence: TGCGCCAGCAGCCCGGGACTAGCGGGGGACGAGCAGTACTTC. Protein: CASSPGLAGDEQYF.

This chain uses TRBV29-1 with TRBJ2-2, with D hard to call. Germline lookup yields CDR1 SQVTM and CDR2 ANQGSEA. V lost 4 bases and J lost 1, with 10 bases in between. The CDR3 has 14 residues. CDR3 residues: CSVGGLLNTGELFF. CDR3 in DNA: TGCAGCGTTGGTGGGCTCTTGAACACCGGGGAGCTGTTTTTT.

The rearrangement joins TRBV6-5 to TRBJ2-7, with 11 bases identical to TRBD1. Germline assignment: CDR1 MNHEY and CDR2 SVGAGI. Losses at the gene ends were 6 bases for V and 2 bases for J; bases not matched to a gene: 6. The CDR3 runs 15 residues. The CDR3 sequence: CASSAGQGAPYEQYF. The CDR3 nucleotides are TGTGCCAGCAGCGCCGGACAGGGGGCACCCTACGAGCAGTACTTC.

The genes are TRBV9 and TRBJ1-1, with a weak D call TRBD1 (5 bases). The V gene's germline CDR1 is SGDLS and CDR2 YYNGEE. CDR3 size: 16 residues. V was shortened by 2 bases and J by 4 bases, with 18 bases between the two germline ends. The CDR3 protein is CASSVQVGARGTEAFF. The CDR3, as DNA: TGTGCCAGCAGCGTCCAGGTTGGTGCGAGGGGCACTGAAGCTTTCTTT. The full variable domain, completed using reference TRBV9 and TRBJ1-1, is DSGVTQTPKHLITATGQRVTLRCSPRSGDLSVYWYQQSLDQGLQFLIQYYNGEERAKGNILERFSAQQFPDLHSELNLSSLELGDSALYFCASSVQVGARGTEAFFGQGTRLTVV.

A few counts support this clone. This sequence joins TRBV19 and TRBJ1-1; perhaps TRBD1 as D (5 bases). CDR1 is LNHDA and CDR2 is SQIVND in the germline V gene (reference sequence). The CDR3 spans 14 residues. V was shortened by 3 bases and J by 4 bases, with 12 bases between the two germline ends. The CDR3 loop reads CASSISSGGTEAFF. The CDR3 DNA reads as TGTGCCAGTAGTATTTCTTCTGGGGGCACTGAAGCTTTCTTT.